The rows below give T cell receptor beta chains drawn from one sample of a study of CD8 T cells in ankylosing spondylitis. TCRdb fed the 5' RACE reads into MiXCR, producing one record per CDR3 protein. This repertoire shows approximately 140,000 distinct CDR3 sequences, around 43% found once; its top ten account for approximately 16%. Input material: synovial fluid, either unsorted or a sorted T cell fraction (not recorded which). These receptors came from a male donor with ankylosing spondylitis. Both conserved end residues are trimmed from each CDR3.

cdr3_aa	v_call	j_call
ASSEWGQGGRETQY	TRBV2	TRBJ2-5
ASTLGQGDTEAF	TRBV28	TRBJ1-1
ASSYNNGYEQY	TRBV6-5	TRBJ2-7
SVLPGYT	TRBV29-1	TRBJ1-2
ASSDRDRADEQF	TRBV7-9	TRBJ2-1
ASSLGDDRADTQY	TRBV5-6	TRBJ2-3
ASSDLTGYTGELF	TRBV25-1	TRBJ2-2
ASSLSSGLEYEQY	TRBV27	TRBJ2-7
ASSVWGNTEAF	TRBV7-6	TRBJ1-1
ATSTFRTEAEAF	TRBV15	TRBJ1-1
ASSKVLATTYEQY	TRBV6-2/TRBV6-3	TRBJ2-7
ASSEYGGVSQETQY	TRBV25-1	TRBJ2-5
ASSLLLGQGTYEQY	TRBV6-2/TRBV6-3	TRBJ2-7
ASRDPTGEQY	TRBV4-1	TRBJ2-7
SASDRTRRYTDTQY	TRBV20-1	TRBJ2-3
ASSSGGSSPQH	TRBV5-1	TRBJ1-5
ASSFWRERHEQY	TRBV28	TRBJ2-7
ASSPVRGASYEQY	TRBV4-1	TRBJ2-7
ASSFGLLYEQY	TRBV6-2/TRBV6-3	TRBJ2-7
SARFGDVHNEQF	TRBV20-1	TRBJ2-1
SARDLVQDIQPQH	TRBV20-1	TRBJ1-5
SASGETSYEQY	TRBV20-1	TRBJ2-7
ASSLLRAGTGELF	TRBV27	TRBJ2-2
ASSVDGGPTAVDTQY	TRBV9	TRBJ2-3
ASSYEWVRWEQF	TRBV6-2/TRBV6-3	TRBJ2-1
ASSFVPNTEAF	TRBV27	TRBJ1-1
ASSVAPGRTNYGYT	TRBV9	TRBJ1-2
ASKAGSSYNEQF	TRBV2	TRBJ2-1
SAGRRYTGELF	TRBV29-1	TRBJ2-2
ASSLPQGHENTEAF	TRBV7-9	TRBJ1-1
ASSGGDTDTQY	TRBV6-4	TRBJ2-3
ASSPEGGRLGAYEQY	TRBV3-1	TRBJ2-7
ATSRLLRTAHQY	TRBV15	TRBJ2-1
ASSPGTEWIGELF	TRBV4-1	TRBJ2-2
ASSLGLAEAPGGTGELF	TRBV28	TRBJ2-2
ASSETGGSLTGELF	TRBV9	TRBJ2-2
ASSRDVSNQPQH	TRBV12-3/TRBV12-4	TRBJ1-5
ASSVGTGGPTDTQY	TRBV9	TRBJ2-3